This T cell receptor beta chain is from a study of blood T cell repertoires in COVID-19. For the study at large: COVID-19 samples, acute and convalescent, were from the United States, Italy and Spain. In each case, the material was cDNA or gDNA derived from T cells, B-cell-depleted T cells, or PBMCs.

Germline trimming cut 2 bases from V and 1 base from J; bases unmatched to any gene: 6. The length of the CDR3 is 17 residues. CDR1 and CDR2 from the germline V gene are MNHGY and SAAAGT. In the source study's methods: The authors estimated nucleated cell counts from reference gene primer amplification. The method was immunoSEQ multiplex PCR; TCRdb's version includes in-frame clones alone and lacks a portion of them. That table furnishes V, J and clone size, whereas the DNA furnished D and trimming. Of 200,000 to 250,000 clones listed, around 87% are singletons. The V call is TRBV6-8, the J call TRBJ2-1; 9 positions agree with TRBD2. The material sequenced was PBMCs or T cells enriched from blood (not recorded which). The clonotype comes from a woman aged 18-29 years in a cohort exposed to, infected with or recovered from COVID-19 (not recorded which). Here the CDR3 DNA reads TGTGCCAGCAGTTACCCTATGACTAGCGGATCCTACAATGAGCAGTTCTTC. Encoded protein: CASSYPMTSGSYNEQFF.